This record covers a single T cell receptor beta chain. The sample belongs to a study of shared clonotypes between healthy human individuals. Per the germline V gene, CDR1 is MDHEN and CDR2 is SYDVKM. The CDR3 extends over 14 amino acids. V was shortened by 3 bases and J by 6 bases, with 12 bases between the two germline ends. CD45RO-negative, CCR7-positively selected cells formed the naive CD8 fraction, excluding terminally differentiated effector memory CD45RA+ cells. Produced via immunoSEQ multiplex PCR; TCRdb's table is partial and in-frame only. The sample lists about 2,100,000 clones, around 93% occurring once.

The chain employs TRBV28 and TRBJ1-5, with D uncertain. This sequence was found in a man younger than 30 in good health. Some clones in this sample may be carry-over from other donors' samples. Specimen: naive CD8+ T cells from PBMCs. The CDR3 protein is CASSFDGGGQPQHF. In DNA, the CDR3 is TGTGCCAGCAGTTTTGATGGTGGCGGTCAGCCCCAGCATTTT.